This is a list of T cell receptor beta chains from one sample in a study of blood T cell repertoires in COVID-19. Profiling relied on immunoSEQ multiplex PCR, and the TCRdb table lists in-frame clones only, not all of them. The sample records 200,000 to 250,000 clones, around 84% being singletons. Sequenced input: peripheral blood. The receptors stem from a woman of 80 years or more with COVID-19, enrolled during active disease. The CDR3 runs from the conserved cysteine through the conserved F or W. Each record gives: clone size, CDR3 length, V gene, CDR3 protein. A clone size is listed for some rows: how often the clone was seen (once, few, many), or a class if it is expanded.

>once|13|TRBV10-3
CAISGLAGYEQFF
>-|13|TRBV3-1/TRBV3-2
CASSQATGSEAFF
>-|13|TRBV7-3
CASSPTGGNEQFF
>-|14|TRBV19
CASSPGTPYNEQFF
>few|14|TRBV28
CASRGLAGAGEQFF
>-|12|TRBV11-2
CASSLERGEAFF
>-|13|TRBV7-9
CASSFGQVYEQYF
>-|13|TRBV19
CASSTAGYTEAFF
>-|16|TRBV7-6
CASSSGGGSSYNEQFF
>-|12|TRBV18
CASSPQTGELFF
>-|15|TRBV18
CASSPPARGDNEQFF
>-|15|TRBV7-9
CASSSGGQVNSPLHF
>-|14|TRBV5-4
CASSLGTANNEQFF
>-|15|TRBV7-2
CASSPTRQRIYGYTF
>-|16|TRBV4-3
CASSQDYRSGIETQYF
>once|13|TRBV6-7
CASSYSNGDEQFF
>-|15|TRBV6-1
CASSESVDSRYGYTF
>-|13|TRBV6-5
CASSRQGSTEAFF
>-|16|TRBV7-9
CASSLNPTGLNTGYTF
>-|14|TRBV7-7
CASSPPGAKNIQYF
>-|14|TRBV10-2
CASSADRVNTEAFF
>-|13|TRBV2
CASRGTGDYGYTF
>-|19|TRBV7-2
CASSLGGQTIGMAKNIQYF
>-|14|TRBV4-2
CASSGQGQGYGYTF
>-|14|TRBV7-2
CASSLASYTGELFF
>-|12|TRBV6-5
CASTGVGYGYTF
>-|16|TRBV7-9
CASRKTSGAVYNEQFF
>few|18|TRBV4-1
CASSQDRSTSGGDNEQFF
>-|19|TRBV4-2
CASSQEGPGGAGGANVLTF
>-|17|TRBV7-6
CASSLKGQTSSGNTIYF
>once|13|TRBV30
CAWSGQANTEAFF
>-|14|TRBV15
CATSKQVSNQPQHF
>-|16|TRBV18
CASSPSWGGSSNEQFF
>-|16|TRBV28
CASSKRSGGSYNEQFF
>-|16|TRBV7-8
CASSFGLAGGADTQYF
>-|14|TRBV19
CASSSAGGNSPLHF
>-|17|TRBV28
CATIFPLRGASPYGYTF
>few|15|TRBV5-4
CASSPQEGANSPLHF
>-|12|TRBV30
CAWTDSYTEAFF
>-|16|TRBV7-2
CASSSSGGLNYNEQFF
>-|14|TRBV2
CASSEQTGSYEQYF
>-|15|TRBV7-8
CASSLRGLVNTEAFF
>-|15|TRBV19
CASSIKPGQGFGYTF
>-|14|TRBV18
CASSGGQLNTEAFF
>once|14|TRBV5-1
CASSLAHVTDTQYF
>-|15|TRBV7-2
CASREAGPGNQPQHF
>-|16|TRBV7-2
CASSLLHLAGEETQYF
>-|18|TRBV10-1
CASSDESQGEVAYNEQFF
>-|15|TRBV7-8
CASSLARGRNTEAFF
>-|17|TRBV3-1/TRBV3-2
CASSQVQGAGGRDTQYF
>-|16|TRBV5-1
CASSLGQGVWSDTIYF
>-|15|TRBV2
CASSLQSLGNQPQHF
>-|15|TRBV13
CASSSWGGADYGYTF
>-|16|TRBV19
CASSIDGDSRRGPQHF
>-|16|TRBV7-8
CASSLYGQNSGNTIYF
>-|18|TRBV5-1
CASSSRTSGGRGTGELFF
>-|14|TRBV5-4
CASSLREENSPLHF
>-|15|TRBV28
CASSSSRVLYNEQFF
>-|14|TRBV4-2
CASSQGQGRNEQFF